One TCR beta chain is described in this entry. Its target is unknown. The sample originates from a study of STAT5B mutations in CD4+ large granular lymphocyte leukemia. Study-wide context: Among healthy controls, a particular HLA allele went with more CDR3 'QG' motifs.

The study's findings and limits: No patients shared main leukemic clonotypes, though roughly 23% appeared at low frequency elsewhere.

The protocol was immunoSEQ multiplex PCR, while the TCRdb copy is restricted to in-frame clones and leaves out a portion. This table has tens of thousands of clones, approximately 84% appearing once. Germline lookup yields CDR1 KGHSH and CDR2 LQKENI. J was trimmed by 0 bases and V by 0 bases; bases with no gene match: 9. The CDR3 is 19 residues long. The TCR was taken from a human donor in good health. The chain joins TRBV18 to TRBJ2-1; TRBD2 matches 9 bases. Sequencing was done on a sample of CD4+ T cells from blood buffy coats. CDR3 coding DNA: TGTGCCAGCTCACCACCCGTAACGGAGCGGGAGGCCTCCTACAATGAGCAGTTCTTC. Translated, it gives CASSPPVTEREASYNEQFF.